These 12 T cell receptor beta chains share one sample of origin, sequenced in a study of cytomegalovirus exposure and HLA in healthy donors. This PCR relied on a set of 60 Vbeta primers and 13 Jbeta primers. TCRdb keeps only in-frame clones here, not all; method: immunoSEQ multiplex PCR. The data show roughly 180,000 clones, roughly three quarters seen once. The source material was PBMCs. The source is a woman between 45 and 65 years old in good health and CMV-seropositive.

V is TRBV11-2 and J is TRBJ2-3; tentative D call: TRBD2 (6 bases). Per the germline V gene, CDR1 is SGHAT and CDR2 is FQNNGV. CDR3 length equals 14 residues. V was cut by 3 bases and J by 5 bases, with 12 bases left in between. The CDR3 loop reads CASSFSGLQDTQYF. The CDR3 DNA sequence: TGTGCCAGCAGCTTCTCGGGACTTCAAGATACGCAGTATTTT.

The V and J genes are TRBV6-1 and TRBJ1-2, with D hard to call. V dropped 6 bases and J dropped 3 bases, with 14 bases sitting between them. There are 14 residues in the CDR3. Germline lookup yields CDR1 MNHNS and CDR2 SASEGT. Here the CDR3 DNA reads TGTGCCAGCAGCCCTCCGAGGGTTGACTATGGCTACACCTTC. It specifies CASSPPRVDYGYTF.

The rearrangement joins TRBV5-1 to TRBJ2-1, with 8 positions matching TRBD2. With V trimmed by 5 bases and J by 6 bases, 7 bases remained unmatched. CDR1 is SGHRS, CDR2 YFSETQ, per germline. There are 14 residues in the CDR3. The CDR3 nucleotides read TGCGCCAGCAGATCCAGCGGGGGAATCAATGAGCAGTTCTTC. Protein product: CASRSSGGINEQFF.

This chain links TRBV7-2 with TRBJ2-7; TRBD2 is a possible D gene (6 bases). Trimming cost V 1 base and J 0 bases, with 10 bases left between them. The CDR3 extends over 15 amino acids. Germline CDR1 is SGHTA and CDR2 is FQGNSA. CDR3 amino acids: CASSLGGVSSYEQYF. In DNA form, the CDR3 reads TGTGCCAGCAGCTTAGGCGGGGTGAGCTCCTACGAGCAGTACTTC.

This clone was picked up a small number of times. The gene calls are TRBV25-1 and TRBJ2-3; TRBD1 agrees at 8 bases. CDR3 length: 14 residues. Germline lookup yields CDR1 MGHDK and CDR2 SYGVNS. V was clipped by 5 bases and J by 4 bases; unmatched bases: 5. The CDR3 loop is CASSRQGKADTQYF. The DNA of the CDR3 is TGTGCCAGCAGTAGACAGGGGAAGGCAGATACGCAGTATTTT. The full variable domain, with the rest looked up from reference TRBV25-1 and TRBJ2-3, is EADIYQTPRYLVIGTGKKITLECSQTMGHDKMYWYQQDPGMELHLIHYSYGVNSTEKGDLSSESTVSRIRTEHFPLTLESARPSHTSQYLCASSRQGKADTQYFGPGTRLTVL.

The chain recombines TRBV5-1 with TRBJ1-1; unclear D gene. V was trimmed by 1 base and J by 3 bases, leaving 7 bases between them. This CDR3 is built from 13 residues. CDR1 is SGHRS, CDR2 YFSETQ, per germline. In nucleotides, the CDR3 is TGCGCCAGCAGCTTGAACGTAGACACTGAAGCTTTCTTT. The encoded protein is CASSLNVDTEAFF.

CDR3: CASSLGTAHYEQYF. The CDR3 DNA reads TGTGCCAGCAGCTTAGGGACAGCTCACTACGAGCAGTACTTC. The rearrangement joins TRBV5-6 to TRBJ2-7; 7 nucleotides match TRBD1. Looked up from germline, CDR1 is SGHDT and CDR2 is YYEEEE. This CDR3 region has 14 residues. After removal of 2 bases from V and 3 bases from J, the junction contained 5 bases not matched to a gene.

The V gene is TRBV6-5, the J gene TRBJ1-6, with D perhaps matching TRBD1 (5 bases). Germline CDR1 and CDR2: MNHEY and SVGAGI. The length of the CDR3 is 14 residues. The V and J ends lost 6 bases and 10 bases respectively, with 16 bases between them. The CDR3: CASRSSGRGSPLHF. The CDR3 nucleotides are TGTGCCAGCAGATCTTCAGGTCGGGGGTCACCCCTCCACTTT.

This clone was found a few times. The rearrangement uses TRBV29-1 and TRBJ2-7; possible D gene TRBD1, 5 bases. The CDR3 is 12 residues long. Per germline, CDR1 SQVTM and CDR2 ANQGSEA. Trimming shortened V by 6 bases and J by 6 bases, and 15 bases separated the two germline ends. CDR3 loop: CSVIEGASEQYF. The CDR3 region has the DNA TGCAGCGTCATTGAAGGGGCATCCGAGCAGTACTTC.

V is TRBV27 and J is TRBJ2-1, with TRBD1 matching over 7 bases. From germline, CDR1 is MNHEY and CDR2 SMNVEV (reference sequence). The CDR3 extends over 13 amino acids. V trimming: 5 bases; J trimming: 6 bases; junction bases outside the gene matches: 4. CDR3 protein: CASSEQGVNEQFF. CDR3 DNA: TGTGCCAGCAGTGAGCAGGGGGTCAATGAGCAGTTCTTC.

The chain links TRBV7-6 to TRBJ1-1; D remains ambiguous. V dropped 4 bases and J dropped 5 bases, with 14 bases sitting between them. CDR1 is SGHVS, CDR2 FNYEAQ, per germline. The CDR3 has 14 amino acids. The CDR3 loop is CASSSSRKRTEAFF. CDR3 DNA: TGTGCCAGCAGCTCAAGCAGGAAAAGGACTGAAGCTTTCTTT.

The chain carries TRBV5-1 and TRBJ2-5; the D is unclear. V was trimmed by 1 base and J by 5 bases, leaving 6 bases between them. CDR1 SGHRS and CDR2 YFSETQ come from the germline V gene. The CDR3 is made up of 12 amino acids. CDR3 DNA sequence: TGCGCCAGCAGCTTGAATTCGGAGACCCAGTACTTC. It codes for CASSLNSETQYF. Full variable domain (missing parts from reference TRBV5-1 and TRBJ2-5): KAGVTQTPRYLIKTRGQQVTLSCSPISGHRSVSWYQQTPGQGLQFLFEYFSETQRNKGNFPGRFSGRQFSNSRSEMNVSTLELGDSALYLCASSLNSETQYFGPGTRLLVL.